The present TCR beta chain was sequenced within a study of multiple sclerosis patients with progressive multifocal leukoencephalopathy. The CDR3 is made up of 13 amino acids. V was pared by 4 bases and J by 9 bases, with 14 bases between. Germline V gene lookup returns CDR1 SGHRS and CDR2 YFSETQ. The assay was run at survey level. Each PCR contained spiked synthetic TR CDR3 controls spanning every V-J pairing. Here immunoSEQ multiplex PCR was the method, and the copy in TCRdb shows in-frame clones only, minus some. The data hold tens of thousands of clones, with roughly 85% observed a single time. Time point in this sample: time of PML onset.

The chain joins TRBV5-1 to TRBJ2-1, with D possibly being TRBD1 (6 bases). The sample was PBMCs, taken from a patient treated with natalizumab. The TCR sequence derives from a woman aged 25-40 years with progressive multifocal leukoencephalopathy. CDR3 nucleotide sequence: TGCGCCAGCAGCCCAGGACAGTCCAGTGAGCAGTTCTTC. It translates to CASSPGQSSEQFF.